This TCR beta chain was sequenced during a study of T cells in Graves' hyperthyroidism and ophthalmopathy. Study-level results: A model built on 13 V-J features separated ophthalmopathy from stable hyperthyroidism. Most clonotypes expanded in the thyroid (above 0.001) were also present in blood.

Inclusion characteristics of ophthalmopathy patients comprised a Clinical Activity Score of at least 3, a NOSPECS grade of at least 4, and duration under 3 months. Every diagnosis used clinical symptoms, serum thyroxine and TRAb, thyroid ultrasound and orbital computed tomography. This clonotype has just a few counts. Antigen: not known. Germline V lookup: CDR1 SGHRS, CDR2 YFSETQ. V was shortened by 0 bases and J by 8 bases, with 18 bases between the two germline ends. The CDR3 consists of 16 residues. Amplified TCR beta CDR3 regions came from RNA transcripts. A first-round RT-PCR of the TCR CDR3 used the HTBI primer set. TCRdb reprocessed the multiplex PCR reads with MiXCR, giving one entry per CDR3 protein. The sample gives a few hundred thousand distinct CDR3 sequences, 15% to 20% of which show up once; more than 3% is in the top ten.

The sequence was collected from a woman aged 40 to 49 with Graves' ophthalmopathy. This sequence joins TRBV5-1 and TRBJ2-1; D might be TRBD2 (7 bases). Sequencing was performed on blood. The CDR3 sequence: CASSLAKGGGQDEQFF. CDR3 DNA sequence: TGCGCCAGCAGCTTGGCCAAGGGGGGGGGCCAGGATGAGCAGTTCTTC.